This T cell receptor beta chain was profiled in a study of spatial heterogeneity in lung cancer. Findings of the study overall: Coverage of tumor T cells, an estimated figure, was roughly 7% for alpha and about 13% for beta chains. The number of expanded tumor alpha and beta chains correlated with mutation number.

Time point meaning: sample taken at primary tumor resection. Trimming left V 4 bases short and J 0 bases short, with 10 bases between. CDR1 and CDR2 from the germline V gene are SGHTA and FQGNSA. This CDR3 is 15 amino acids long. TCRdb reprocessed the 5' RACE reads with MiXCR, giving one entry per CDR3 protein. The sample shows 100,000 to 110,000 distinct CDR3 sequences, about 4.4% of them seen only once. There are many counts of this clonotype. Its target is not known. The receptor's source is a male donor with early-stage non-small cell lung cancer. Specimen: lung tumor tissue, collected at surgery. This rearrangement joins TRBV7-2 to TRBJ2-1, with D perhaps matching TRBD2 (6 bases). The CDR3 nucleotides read TGTGCCAGCAGCTCCGGGACTCCCTCCTACAATGAGCAGTTCTTC. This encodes CASSSGTPSYNEQFF.